The next 23 T cell receptor beta chains were all read from a single sample in a study of shared clonotypes between healthy human individuals. Data came from immunoSEQ multiplex PCR; TCRdb stores just in-frame clones and leaves some out. This table has 850,000 to 1,200,000 clones, approximately 70% appearing once. Sequences were obtained from memory CD4+ T cells sorted from blood. The subset was: CD45RA-negative fraction. These receptors all stem from a man younger than 35 in good health.

The chain is built from TRBV9 and TRBJ2-1, with D hard to call. The ends were cut back, 0 bases at V and 5 bases at J, with 9 bases in the middle. The germline gives CDR1 SGDLS, CDR2 YYNGEE. The length of the CDR3 is 14 residues. The DNA of the CDR3 is TGTGCCAGCAGCGTAGGAGGCGAGAACAATGAGCAGTTCTTC. Protein sequence: CASSVGGENNEQFF. Full variable domain (rest looked up from reference TRBV9 and TRBJ2-1): DSGVTQTPKHLITATGQRVTLRCSPRSGDLSVYWYQQSLDQGLQFLIQYYNGEERAKGNILERFSAQQFPDLHSELNLSSLELGDSALYFCASSVGGENNEQFFGPGTRLTVL.

This clone turned up a few times. V usage is TRBV19 and J usage is TRBJ1-1, with D unresolved. Germline-derived CDR1 and CDR2 are LNHDA and SQIVND (reference sequence). V was trimmed by 7 bases and J by 7 bases, leaving 16 bases between them. The CDR3 loop spans 13 amino acids. For the CDR3, the DNA is TGTGCCAGTACCGAACGGGGAATCGGTGAAGCTTTCTTT. Amino acid sequence: CASTERGIGEAFF.

The chain employs TRBV2 and TRBJ1-2; D not certain. The length of the CDR3 is 14 residues. With 6 bases removed from V and 3 bases from J, the gap between germline ends came to 14 bases. Germline lookup yields CDR1 SNHLY and CDR2 FYNNEI. CDR3 sequence reads: CASSLKTLDYGYTF. CDR3 in DNA: TGTGCCAGCAGCCTAAAGACGCTCGACTATGGCTACACCTTC.

The chain links TRBV6-6 to TRBJ2-5; perhaps TRBD2 as D (5 bases). Deletions cut 8 bases from V and 4 bases from J, with 11 bases between. The CDR3 length is 12 residues. The germline gives CDR1 MNHNY, CDR2 SVGAGI (reference sequence). CDR3 sequence (DNA): TGTGCCAGCGCACTAGGACCAGAGACCCAGTACTTC. Translating gives CASALGPETQYF.

This sequence joins TRBV6-1 and TRBJ1-5; TRBD1 matches 7 bases. This CDR3 has 15 amino acids. The germline gives CDR1 MNHNS, CDR2 SASEGT. With V trimmed by 3 bases and J by 3 bases, 5 bases remained unmatched. The CDR3 DNA sequence: TGTGCCAGCAGTGACGGACAGGCAGACAATCAGCCCCAGCATTTT. Its translation is CASSDGQADNQPQHF.

A single count supports this clone. At one of its ends the junction is not consistent with the germline gene, which may arise from a read error. The genes are TRBV6-1 and TRBJ2-5, with 11 bases lining up with TRBD2. This CDR3 has 17 amino acids. The germline V gene encodes CDR1 MNHNS and CDR2 SASEGT. CDR3 coding DNA: TGTGCCAGCAGCGAAGGGGATATAGCGGGGGGGACGGAGACCCAGTACTTC. Amino acid sequence: CASSEGDIAGGTETQYF.

Turning to this clone: This sequence may be a read error, since a much larger clone differs from it by one base. Other DNA sequences within the sample encode an identical CDR3. The rearrangement uses TRBV20-1 and TRBJ2-7; 9 bases align to TRBD1. Germline CDR1 is DFQATT and CDR2 is SNEGSKA (reference sequence). V lost 6 bases to trimming and J lost 6 bases; unmatched junction nucleotides: 3. CDR3 length: 11 residues. CDR3: CSARTGAEQYF. DNA for the CDR3: TGCAGTGCCCGGACAGGGGCCGAGCAGTACTTC.

Note on this clone: This CDR3 is also generated by other DNA sequences in the sample. This sequence joins TRBV9 and TRBJ2-3, with D perhaps matching TRBD1 (6 bases). This CDR3 has 14 residues. Trimming removed 0 bases at V and 3 bases at J, with 8 bases between. Germline V gene lookup returns CDR1 SGDLS and CDR2 YYNGEE. The CDR3 region is CASSVAGDTDTQYF. In DNA form, the CDR3 reads TGTGCCAGCAGCGTAGCAGGGGATACAGATACGCAGTATTTT.

With regard to this clone: The sample has other DNA sequences that encode this CDR3 too. The chain recombines TRBV5-1 with TRBJ2-5; a possible D gene is TRBD1 (6 bases). The V gene lost 0 bases and the J gene lost 2 bases, with 8 bases spanning the gap. CDR1 and CDR2 (germline): SGHRS, YFSETQ. The CDR3 totals 14 residues. The CDR3 sequence: CASSLGDKQETQYF. DNA of the CDR3: TGCGCCAGCAGCTTGGGGGACAAGCAAGAGACCCAGTACTTC.

The chain carries TRBV4-1 and TRBJ2-3, with a possible D match to TRBD2 (7 bases). V dropped 4 bases and J dropped 5 bases, with 19 bases sitting between them. The CDR3 extends over 16 amino acids. The germline V gene encodes CDR1 MGHRA and CDR2 YSYEKL. This CDR3 is CASSRVTRGGGDTQYF. The CDR3 DNA is TGCGCCAGCAGCCGGGTGACTAGAGGGGGGGGAGATACGCAGTATTTT.

The CDR3 reads CASHIGQAGNIQYF. The CDR3 DNA reads as TGCGCCAGCCACATTGGACAGGCGGGAAACATTCAGTACTTC. The chain uses TRBV5-1 and TRBJ2-4, with 7 bases aligning to TRBD1. Germline loops: CDR1 SGHRS, CDR2 YFSETQ. The CDR3 runs to 14 residues. The junction had 10 bases not matched to a gene; V was cut back by 7 bases and J by 6 bases.

This clone was detected only once. The sample contains more than one DNA sequence encoding this CDR3. The chain is built from TRBV20-1 and TRBJ2-5, with D hard to call. CDR1 is DFQATT and CDR2 is SNEGSKA in the germline V gene (reference sequence). Trimming pared 1 base from V and 4 bases from J, leaving 4 bases between. This CDR3 has 11 residues. The CDR3 spells CSARGGETQYF. As DNA, the CDR3 is TGCAGTGCTAGAGGAGGAGAGACCCAGTACTTC.

The chain carries TRBV9 and TRBJ2-3, with D perhaps matching TRBD2 (6 bases). Germline CDR1 SGDLS, CDR2 YYNGEE. The CDR3 runs to 15 residues. The V gene lost 6 bases and the J gene lost 2 bases, with 16 bases spanning the gap. CDR3 nucleotides: TGTGCCAGCACCGAAGGAGGGCGGTACACAGATACGCAGTATTTT. Amino acids: CASTEGGRYTDTQYF. The complete variable domain, with remaining parts taken from reference TRBV9 and TRBJ2-3, reads DSGVTQTPKHLITATGQRVTLRCSPRSGDLSVYWYQQSLDQGLQFLIQYYNGEERAKGNILERFSAQQFPDLHSELNLSSLELGDSALYFCASTEGGRYTDTQYFGPGTRLTVL.

This clone has only a few counts. The rearrangement joins TRBV7-9 to TRBJ2-3; no definite D call. CDR1 is SEHNR, CDR2 FQNEAQ, per germline (reference sequence). This CDR3 comprises 14 residues. The V end was cut by 0 bases, the J end by 3 bases, with 7 bases between. This CDR3 is CASSLARLTDTQYF. CDR3 DNA sequence: TGTGCCAGCAGCTTAGCACGTTTGACAGATACGCAGTATTTT.

As regards this clone: The same CDR3 is also encoded by other DNA sequences in this sample. The rearrangement links TRBV6-5 to TRBJ1-6; 8 nucleotides match TRBD1. The length of the CDR3 is 15 residues. With V trimmed by 2 bases and J by 7 bases, 4 bases remained unmatched. The V gene's germline CDR1 is MNHEY and CDR2 SVGAGI. The CDR3 loop is CASSYGQGYNSPLHF. CDR3 DNA: TGTGCCAGCAGTTACGGACAGGGCTACAATTCACCCCTCCACTTT.

The chain recombines TRBV25-1 with TRBJ2-1, with D uncertain. In germline, CDR1 is MGHDK, CDR2 SYGVNS. The CDR3 is 11 residues long. The germline V and J ends were trimmed by 2 bases and 5 bases, with 1 base remaining between them. CDR3 DNA: TGTGCCAGCAGTGAAAACAATGAGCAGTTCTTC. Translated, it gives CASSENNEQFF. The full variable domain, with the rest looked up from reference TRBV25-1 and TRBJ2-1, is EADIYQTPRYLVIGTGKKITLECSQTMGHDKMYWYQQDPGMELHLIHYSYGVNSTEKGDLSSESTVSRIRTEHFPLTLESARPSHTSQYLCASSENNEQFFGPGTRLTVL.

Details on this clone: This CDR3 is also generated by other DNA sequences in the sample. The chain is built from TRBV6-6 and TRBJ2-3, with TRBD1 matching over 7 bases. The CDR3 has 12 residues. With 6 bases clipped from V and 3 bases from J, the junction kept 0 bases outside the gene matches. In germline, CDR1 is MNHNY, CDR2 SVGAGI (reference sequence). The DNA for the CDR3 is TGTGCCAGCAGCAGGGGGACAGATACGCAGTATTTT. Amino acid sequence: CASSRGTDTQYF.

This rearrangement joins TRBV5-1 to TRBJ2-5; a possible D gene is TRBD2 (6 bases). The CDR3 extends over 14 amino acids. Germline CDR1 SGHRS, CDR2 YFSETQ. V was pared by 4 bases and J by 2 bases, with 12 bases between. CDR3 DNA: TGCGCCAGCAGCGCAGGGACTTTTCAAGAGACCCAGTACTTC. Its translation: CASSAGTFQETQYF.

The chain uses TRBV5-6 and TRBJ2-5; 9 bases agree with TRBD2. Germline CDR1 SGHDT, CDR2 YYEEEE. CDR3 length: 17 amino acids. The trim removed 2 bases at V and 2 bases at J, leaving 10 bases unmatched. The CDR3 loop is CASSLGRGGRGQETQYF. CDR3 DNA sequence: TGTGCCAGCAGCTTAGGGCGGGGGGGCCGAGGGCAAGAGACCCAGTACTTC.

Details on this clone: Germline is not matched at one junction end, which may reflect a read error. The rearrangement uses TRBV7-2 and TRBJ2-1; 7 bases match TRBD2. This CDR3 region has 15 residues. Germline CDR1 reads SGHTA; CDR2 reads FQGNSA. Written as DNA, the CDR3 is TGTGCCAGCAGTTTAGGAGGGAGGGCCGACAATGAGCAGTTCTTC. Translation: CASSLGGRADNEQFF. Variable domain in full (rest from reference TRBV7-2 and TRBJ2-1): GAGVSQSPSNKVTEKGKDVELRCDPISGHTALYWYRQSLGQGLEFLIYFQGNSAPDKSGLPSDRFSAERTGGSVSTLTIQRTQQEDSAVYLCASSLGGRADNEQFFGPGTRLTVL.

With respect to this clone: The junction and the germline gene differ at one end; a read error may be behind it. The chain links TRBV7-2 to TRBJ1-5; TRBD1 matches at 11 bases. This CDR3 spans 15 amino acids. CDR1 SGHTA and CDR2 FQGNSA come from the germline V gene. Here the CDR3 DNA reads TGTGCCAGCAGTTCGGACAGGGGGCGCAAACAGCCCCAGCATTTT. It specifies CASSSDRGRKQPQHF.

This clone was observed once. The rearrangement uses TRBV5-5 and TRBJ1-1; 10 bases fit TRBD1. The V gene end was trimmed by 1 base and the J gene end by 3 bases; junction bases not matched to a gene: 3. The germline V gene has CDR1 SGHKS and CDR2 YYEKEE (reference sequence). This CDR3 spans 15 amino acids. CDR3 sequence reads: CASSLWTGGDTEAFF. As DNA, the CDR3 is TGTGCCAGCAGCTTGTGGACAGGGGGTGACACTGAAGCTTTCTTT.

The chain couples TRBV2 to TRBJ2-2; perhaps TRBD2 as D (6 bases). The CDR3 consists of 15 residues. CDR1 is SNHLY, CDR2 FYNNEI, per germline. Trimming took off 8 bases at V and 2 bases at J, with 15 bases between the two ends. The CDR3 reads CASGVSGGNTGELFF. Here the CDR3 DNA reads TGTGCCAGCGGAGTTTCCGGGGGAAACACCGGGGAGCTGTTTTTT.